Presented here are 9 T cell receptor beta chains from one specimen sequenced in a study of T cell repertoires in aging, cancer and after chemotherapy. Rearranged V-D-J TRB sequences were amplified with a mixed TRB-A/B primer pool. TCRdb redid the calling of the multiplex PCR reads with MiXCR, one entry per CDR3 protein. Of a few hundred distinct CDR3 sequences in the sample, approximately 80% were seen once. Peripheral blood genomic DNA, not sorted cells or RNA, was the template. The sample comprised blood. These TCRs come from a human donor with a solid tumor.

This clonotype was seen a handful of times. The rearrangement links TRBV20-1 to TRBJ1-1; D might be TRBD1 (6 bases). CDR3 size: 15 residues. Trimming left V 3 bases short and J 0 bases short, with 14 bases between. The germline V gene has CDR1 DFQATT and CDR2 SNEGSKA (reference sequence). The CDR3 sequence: CSARIGQRMNTEAFF. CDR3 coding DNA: TGCAGTGCTAGGATCGGACAGCGCATGAACACTGAAGCTTTCTTT.

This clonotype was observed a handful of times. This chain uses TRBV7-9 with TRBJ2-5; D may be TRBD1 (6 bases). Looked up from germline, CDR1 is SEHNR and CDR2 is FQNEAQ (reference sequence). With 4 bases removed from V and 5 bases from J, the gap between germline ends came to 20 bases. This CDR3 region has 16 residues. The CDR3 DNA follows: TGTGCCAGCAGCTCCCCCCCGACAGACACAGGGGAGACCCAGTACTTC. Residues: CASSSPPTDTGETQYF.

CDR3: CAWSKGTMDYEQYF. The CDR3 DNA sequence: TGTGCCTGGAGTAAGGGGACAATGGACTACGAGCAGTACTTC. The chain joins TRBV30 to TRBJ2-7; weak D call: TRBD1 (6 bases). The CDR3 spans 14 residues. Trimming cost V 2 bases and J 3 bases, with 14 bases left between them. CDR1 and CDR2 from the germline V gene are GTSNPN and SVGIG (reference sequence).

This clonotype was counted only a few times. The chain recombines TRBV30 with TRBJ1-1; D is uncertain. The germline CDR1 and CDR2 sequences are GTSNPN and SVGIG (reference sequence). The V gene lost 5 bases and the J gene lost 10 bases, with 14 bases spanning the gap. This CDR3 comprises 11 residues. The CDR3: CAWVIGRAAFF. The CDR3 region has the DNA TGTGCCTGGGTGATCGGACGGGCAGCTTTCTTT.

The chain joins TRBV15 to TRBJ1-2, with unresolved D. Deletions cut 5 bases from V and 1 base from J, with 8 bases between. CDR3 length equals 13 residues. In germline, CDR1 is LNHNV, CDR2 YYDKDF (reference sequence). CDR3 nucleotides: TGTGCCACCAGCGGGGAGATTAACTATGGCTACACCTTC. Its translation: CATSGEINYGYTF. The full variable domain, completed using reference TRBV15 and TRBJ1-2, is DAMVIQNPRYQVTQFGKPVTLSCSQTLNHNVMYWYQQKSSQAPKLLFHYYDKDFNNEADTPDNFQSRRPNTSFCFLDIRSPGLGDTAMYLCATSGEINYGYTFGSGTRLTVV.

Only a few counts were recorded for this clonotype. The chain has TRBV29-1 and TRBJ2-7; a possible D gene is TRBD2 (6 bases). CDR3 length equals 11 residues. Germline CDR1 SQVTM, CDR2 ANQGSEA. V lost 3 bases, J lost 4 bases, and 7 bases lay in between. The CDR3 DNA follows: TGCAGCGTTGAGGGGGGTTACGAGCAGTACTTC. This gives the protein CSVEGGYEQYF.

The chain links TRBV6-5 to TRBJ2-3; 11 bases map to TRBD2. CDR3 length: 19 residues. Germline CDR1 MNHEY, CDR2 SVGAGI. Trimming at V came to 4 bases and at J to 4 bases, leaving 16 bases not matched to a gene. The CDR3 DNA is TGTGCCAGCAGTTTATTCTTCCGGGGGGGACTAGCGGCTGCAGATACGCAGTATTTT. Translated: CASSLFFRGGLAAADTQYF.

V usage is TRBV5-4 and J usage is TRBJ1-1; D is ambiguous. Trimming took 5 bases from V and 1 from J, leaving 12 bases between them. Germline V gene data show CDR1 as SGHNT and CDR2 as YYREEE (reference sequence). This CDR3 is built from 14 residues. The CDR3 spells CASRALGKNTEAFF. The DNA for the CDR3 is TGTGCCAGCAGGGCTCTCGGGAAGAACACTGAAGCTTTCTTT.

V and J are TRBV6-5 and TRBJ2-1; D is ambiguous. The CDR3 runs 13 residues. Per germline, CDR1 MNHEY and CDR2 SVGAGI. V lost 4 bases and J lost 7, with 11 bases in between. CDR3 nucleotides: TGTGCCAGCAGTTTTTCCCAAGTGAATGAGCAGTTCTTC. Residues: CASSFSQVNEQFF.